These T cell receptor beta chains were read from a single sample in a study of control samples from healthy donors and cancer patients. This table comes from immunoSEQ multiplex PCR, and its TCRdb copy is limited to in-frame clones, with some not included. The profile shows around 94,000 clones, just over 90% of them singletons. Source material: blood. The receptor source for this set is a woman between 18 and 29 years old in good health. The CDR3 runs from the conserved cysteine through the conserved F or W. A D gene is named only where the DNA matches it firmly. Size is stated for part of the rows, as once, few or many counts, or as a class when the clone is expanded.

clone_size cdr3_length d_call j_call v_call cdr3_nt cdr3_aa
NA 13 TRBD2 TRBJ2-7 TRBV3-1/TRBV3-2 TGTGCCAGCCAGGCTAGCGGCTCCTACGAGCAGTACTTC CASQASGSYEQYF
NA 13 NA TRBJ1-1 TRBV24-1 TGTGCCACCAGTGATGGGGGGGCCACTGAAGCTTTCTTT CATSDGGATEAFF
NA 12 NA TRBJ1-1 TRBV7-9 TGTGCCAGCACCCCTTGGAGCACTGAAGCTTTCTTT CASTPWSTEAFF
NA 16 NA TRBJ2-3 TRBV12-2 TGTGCAAGTCGCTCGCGGACAGGGGATAGCACAGATACGCAGTATTTT CASRSRTGDSTDTQYF
NA 14 NA TRBJ1-3 TRBV6-5 TGTGCCAGCAGGCTCACAGGGTCTGGAAACACCATATATTTT CASRLTGSGNTIYF
NA 16 NA TRBJ2-4 TRBV7-2 TGTGCCAGCAGCTTAGTGGCGGGACGAATCAAAAACATTCAGTACTTC CASSLVAGRIKNIQYF
once 16 TRBD2 TRBJ2-5 TRBV3-1/TRBV3-2 TGTGCCAGCAGCCCTCCGCCTAGCGGGGGAATGAAGACCCAGTACTTC CASSPPPSGGMKTQYF
NA 15 TRBD2 TRBJ2-3 TRBV19 TGTGCCAGTAGTAGACCGGGACTAGGTACAGATACGCAGTATTTT CASSRPGLGTDTQYF
NA 12 NA TRBJ1-1 TRBV10-3 TGTGCCAGCAGGTCCCCGAACACTGAAGCTTTCTTT CASRSPNTEAFF
NA 16 TRBD2 TRBJ2-7 TRBV7-8 TGTGCCAGCAGCCCTCGGGAGCGGGGGGCGTCCTACGAGCAGTACTTC CASSPRERGASYEQYF
once 14 NA TRBJ2-5 TRBV5-1 TGCGCCAGCAGCCGCCGGGGAGACCAAGAGACCCAGTACTTC CASSRRGDQETQYF
NA 14 TRBD1 TRBJ1-1 TRBV6-5 TGTGCCAGCAGCAAACCGGGACAGGGGGCGAAGACTTTCTTT CASSKPGQGAKTFF
NA 12 NA TRBJ2-1 TRBV9 TGTGCCAGCAGCGTACTAGGGAACGAGCAGTTCTTC CASSVLGNEQFF
NA 14 TRBD1 TRBJ2-7 TRBV5-1 TGCGCCAGCAGCTCGACAGGGAAGAGTTACGAGCAGTACTTC CASSSTGKSYEQYF
NA 16 NA TRBJ2-3 TRBV4-3 TGCGCCAGCAGCCAATCTGGACAACCTAGCACAGATACGCAGTATTTT CASSQSGQPSTDTQYF
NA 12 NA TRBJ2-7 TRBV7-9 TGTGCCAGCAGCTGGGACCAAAACGAGCAGTACTTC CASSWDQNEQYF
NA 16 TRBD2 TRBJ2-4 TRBV7-9 TGTGCCAGCAGCTTAGTCGCGGGAGTGGCCAAAAACATTCAGTACTTC CASSLVAGVAKNIQYF
NA 18 TRBD1 TRBJ1-5 TRBV27 TGTGCCAGCAGTCCGGACATGGACAGGCTCGGTAGCAATCAGCCCCAGCATTTT CASSPDMDRLGSNQPQHF
NA 14 TRBD1 TRBJ2-7 TRBV10-2 TGCGCCAGCAGGGAGGGGACAGGTACCTACGAGCAGTACTTC CASREGTGTYEQYF
NA 10 NA TRBJ2-7 TRBV20-1 TGCAGTGCTGGCCTCTACGAGCAGTACTTC CSAGLYEQYF
NA 17 NA TRBJ2-7 TRBV27 TGTGCCAGCAGTCCATCAACCTCAGAGACCGAAACCTACGAGCAGTACTTC CASSPSTSETETYEQYF
NA 15 NA TRBJ1-1 TRBV7-2 TGTGCCAGCAGCTTATCCCCTGGGAGGGGGAGAGAAGCTTTCTTT CASSLSPGRGREAFF
NA 13 NA TRBJ2-2 TRBV3-1/TRBV3-2 TGTGCCAGCAGCCAGCGACACGGCGGGGAGCTGTTTTTT CASSQRHGGELFF
NA 16 NA TRBJ1-3 TRBV6-1 TGTGCCAGCAGTGCGGCAGGGAAGGGTACTGGAAACACCATATATTTT CASSAAGKGTGNTIYF
NA 13 NA TRBJ2-7 TRBV6-5 TGTGCCAGCGCCGGGGCCAGGGGATACGAGCAGTACTTC CASAGARGYEQYF
NA 13 NA TRBJ1-2 TRBV5-1 TGCGCCAGCAGCTTGGCTCCCCAGTCTGGCTACACCTTC CASSLAPQSGYTF
NA 13 TRBD2 TRBJ2-5 TRBV29-1 TGCAGCGTAGAAGCGGGGGGTAGGCGGACCCAGTACTTC CSVEAGGRRTQYF
NA 13 NA TRBJ2-7 TRBV30 TGTGCCTGGAGAACCGGGACACTATACGAGCAGTACTTC CAWRTGTLYEQYF
NA 12 NA TRBJ2-7 TRBV10-2 TGCGCCAGCGCGGTGGACGGTTACGAGCAGTACTTC CASAVDGYEQYF
NA 15 TRBD1 TRBJ2-1 TRBV7-2 TGTGCCAGCAGCCCTCGACAGGGGTTGGGCAATGAGCAGTTCTTC CASSPRQGLGNEQFF
once 15 TRBD2 TRBJ2-7 TRBV5-5 TGTGCCAGCAGCTTGGCAGGGACTATGACCTACGAGCAGTACTTC CASSLAGTMTYEQYF
NA 13 NA TRBJ2-5 TRBV29-1 TGCAGCGTTGCGGACCCCTCAAGCCAGACCCAGTACTTC CSVADPSSQTQYF
few 13 NA TRBJ2-5 TRBV12-3/TRBV12-4 TGTGCCAGCAGTTTCAGCCTAGGCCAGACCCAGTACTTC CASSFSLGQTQYF
NA 12 TRBD1 TRBJ2-7 TRBV7-2 TGTGCCAGCAGCTGGGGGACAGCCGAGCAGTACTTC CASSWGTAEQYF
NA 14 NA TRBJ1-2 TRBV18 TGTGCCAGCTCACCCTTAACTCCTGACAGTGGCTACACCTTC CASSPLTPDSGYTF
NA 15 NA TRBJ1-2 TRBV5-6 TGTGCCAGCAAGTCGACGGGGGGTGCCAGCTATGGCTACACCTTC CASKSTGGASYGYTF
once 16 TRBD1 TRBJ2-3 TRBV4-2 TGTGCCAGCAGCCAACTTCGACAGGGAGCTACAGATACGCAGTATTTT CASSQLRQGATDTQYF
NA 13 NA TRBJ2-5 TRBV19 TGTGCCAGTAGTATTAGGTCCGCGTGGACCCAGTACTTC CASSIRSAWTQYF
NA 16 TRBD1 TRBJ2-7 TRBV29-1 TGCAGCGCTAAAGGGGGCACGACAGGGGGCACCTACGAGCAGTACTTC CSAKGGTTGGTYEQYF
NA 14 TRBD1 TRBJ1-1 TRBV2 TGTGCCAGCAGGCGGACAGGGTCGAACACTGAAGCTTTCTTT CASRRTGSNTEAFF
NA 15 NA TRBJ1-6 TRBV7-8 TGTGCCAGCAGCTTAGGGTCTCCTCATAATTCACCCCTCCACTTT CASSLGSPHNSPLHF
NA 13 NA TRBJ2-3 TRBV27 TGTGCCAGTACCCCCCGAACGTCAGATACGCAGTATTTT CASTPRTSDTQYF
NA 14 TRBD2 TRBJ2-2 TRBV19 TGTGCCAGTAGTGTTAGCGGGAGTACCGGGGAGCTGTTTTTT CASSVSGSTGELFF
NA 14 NA TRBJ2-2 TRBV29-1 TGCAGCGTTGGACCCCAGGGCAACTCCGGGGAGCTGTTTTTT CSVGPQGNSGELFF
NA 14 NA TRBJ2-3 TRBV6-5 TGTGCCAGCAACGTGGGCAGGGAGGTGTATACGCAGTATTTT CASNVGREVYTQYF
NA 13 NA TRBJ2-3 TRBV20-1 TGCAGTGCTAGTAGCGATAGCACAGATACGCAGTATTTT CSASSDSTDTQYF
NA 17 NA TRBJ2-7 TRBV7-9 TGTGCCAGCAGCTTAGTTCACGGTGCTTTGGGACCCTACGAGCAGTACTTC CASSLVHGALGPYEQYF